This entry lists 14 T cell receptor beta chains sequenced from one sample in a study of shared clonotypes between healthy human individuals. Only in-frame clones appear in the TCRdb table, and some are missing; sequencing was by immunoSEQ multiplex PCR. Altogether 2 million to 2.5 million clones are present, around 95% being singletons, with the ten largest covering 0.1% to 0.15%. Source material: naive CD4+ T cells sorted from blood. Subset described: CD45RA+ positively selected. The origin of the receptors is a man aged 18 to 35 in good health.

V and J are TRBV20-1 and TRBJ1-5; D uncertain. Germline V CDR1 and CDR2: DFQATT, SNEGSKA (reference sequence). The CDR3 has 11 residues. V was shortened by 3 bases and J by 7 bases, with 7 bases between the two germline ends. CDR3 sequence reads: CSASGEQPQHF. For the CDR3, the DNA is TGCAGTGCTAGCGGGGAACAGCCCCAGCATTTT.

Note on this clone: Different DNA sequences within this sample yield the same CDR3. The V gene is TRBV7-9, the J gene TRBJ1-1; D uncertain. The CDR3 has 13 amino acids. Germline values: CDR1 SEHNR, CDR2 FQNEAQ (reference sequence). V dropped 1 base and J dropped 1 base, with 4 bases sitting between them. CDR3 sequence reads: CASSLGRNTEAFF. CDR3 coding DNA: TGTGCCAGCAGCTTAGGGCGGAACACTGAAGCTTTCTTT.

The chain has TRBV30 and TRBJ1-2, with 7 bases aligning to TRBD1. CDR1 and CDR2 from the germline V gene are GTSNPN and SVGIG (reference sequence). CDR3 length equals 12 residues. V lost 2 bases, J lost 8 bases, and 5 bases stayed unmatched. CDR3 nucleotide sequence: TGTGCCTGGAGTACCGAGGACAGGGGCTACACCTTC. As protein: CAWSTEDRGYTF.

The CDR3 DNA reads as TGTGCCTGGAGTGCGCGTACAGTCTCTGGAAACACCATATATTTT. Its translation is CAWSARTVSGNTIYF. The chain links TRBV30 to TRBJ1-3; the D is unclear. The germline V gene has CDR1 GTSNPN and CDR2 SVGIG (reference sequence). This CDR3 contains 15 residues. V lost 1 base and J 0 bases, leaving 10 bases between the germline ends.

This chain connects TRBV6-6 to TRBJ2-5, with 7 bases matching TRBD2. The ends lost 6 bases at V and 7 bases at J; junction bases unmatched: 17. CDR1 and CDR2 from the germline V gene are MNHNY and SVGAGI (reference sequence). This CDR3 has 16 amino acids. CDR3 in amino acids: CASSPWGGSGRGTQYF. For the CDR3, the DNA is TGTGCCAGCAGCCCCTGGGGCGGGAGTGGAAGGGGGACCCAGTACTTC.

V usage is TRBV6-1 and J usage is TRBJ1-1, with 7 bases matching TRBD1. From germline, CDR1 is MNHNS and CDR2 SASEGT. Trimming removed 1 base from V and 0 bases from J; junction bases left unmatched: 8. This CDR3 is 17 amino acids long. Here the CDR3 reads CASSEGEGGQLNTEAFF. The CDR3 coding sequence is TGTGCCAGCAGTGAAGGAGAAGGGGGACAGCTGAACACTGAAGCTTTCTTT.

V is TRBV18 and J is TRBJ2-7, with D hard to call. Trimming cost V 2 bases and J 5 bases, with 7 bases left between them. Germline V gene sequence: CDR1 KGHSH, CDR2 LQKENI. The CDR3 length is 12 residues. In DNA, the CDR3 is TGTGCCAGCTCACCAAGTAGTAACGAGCAGTACTTC. Translated, it gives CASSPSSNEQYF.

CDR3 residues: CAIMRGGGTEAFF. The CDR3 DNA sequence: TGTGCCATCATGCGGGGGGGAGGCACTGAAGCTTTCTTT. This chain joins TRBV10-3 and TRBJ1-1; D is possibly TRBD1 (5 bases). V was pared by 7 bases and J by 4 bases, with 13 bases between. The CDR3 is 13 amino acids. The V gene's germline CDR1 is ENHRY and CDR2 SYGVKD.

The chain couples TRBV5-1 to TRBJ1-3; the D is unclear. Trimming pared 2 bases from V and 0 bases from J, leaving 12 bases between. This CDR3 has 16 amino acids. In germline, CDR1 is SGHRS, CDR2 YFSETQ. In nucleotides, the CDR3 is TGCGCCAGCAGCTTTGATCGGGGAAACTCTGGAAACACCATATATTTT. Residues: CASSFDRGNSGNTIYF.

The genes are TRBV4-1 and TRBJ2-1, with 11 bases fitting TRBD2. The CDR3 spans 15 residues. CDR1 and CDR2 (germline): MGHRA, YSYEKL. Losses at the gene ends were 5 bases for V and 7 bases for J; bases not matched to a gene: 7. CDR3 sequence: CASSFRVAGGNEQFF. The CDR3 nucleotides read TGCGCCAGCAGCTTCCGGGTAGCGGGGGGGAATGAGCAGTTCTTC.

The CDR3, as DNA: TGTGCCACCAGCAGAGATCGTACAGGAGCATCGCACCAGCATTTT. This encodes CATSRDRTGASHQHF. The genes are TRBV15 and TRBJ1-5; D perhaps matches TRBD1 (5 bases). CDR1 and CDR2 from the germline V gene are LNHNV and YYDKDF (reference sequence). The CDR3 has 15 amino acids. V lost 0 bases and J 12 bases, leaving 18 bases between the germline ends. Combining the CDR3 with reference TRBV15 and TRBJ1-5 gives the whole variable domain DAMVIQNPRYQVTQFGKPVTLSCSQTLNHNVMYWYQQKSSQAPKLLFHYYDKDFNNEADTPDNFQSRRPNTSFCFLDIRSPGLGDTAMYLCATSRDRTGASHQHFGDGTRLSIL.

The table lists this clone with a few counts. The chain combines TRBV7-2 with TRBJ1-6; D gene ambiguous. Germline assignment: CDR1 SGHTA and CDR2 FQGNSA. This CDR3 comprises 16 residues. Trimming left V 4 bases short and J 0 bases short, with 10 bases between. The CDR3 here is CASSSFSSSYNSPLHF. In DNA, the CDR3 is TGTGCCAGCAGCTCCTTTTCAAGCTCCTATAATTCACCCCTCCACTTT. The entire variable domain, with the rest obtained from reference TRBV7-2 and TRBJ1-6, is as follows: GAGVSQSPSNKVTEKGKDVELRCDPISGHTALYWYRQSLGQGLEFLIYFQGNSAPDKSGLPSDRFSAERTGGSVSTLTIQRTQQEDSAVYLCASSSFSSSYNSPLHFGNGTRLTVT.

The chain couples TRBV2 to TRBJ2-2; D possibly uses TRBD1 or TRBD2 (5 bases each). The CDR3 has 15 residues. V lost 7 bases and J 3 bases, leaving 15 bases between the germline ends. Germline lookup yields CDR1 SNHLY and CDR2 FYNNEI. The CDR3, as DNA: TGTGCCAGCATGGGGGATCCACCGGACACCGGGGAGCTGTTTTTT. It codes for CASMGDPPDTGELFF. The entire variable domain, with the rest obtained from reference TRBV2 and TRBJ2-2, is as follows: EPEVTQTPSHQVTQMGQEVILRCVPISNHLYFYWYRQILGQKVEFLVSFYNNEISEKSEIFDDQFSVERPDGSNFTLKIRSTKLEDSAMYFCASMGDPPDTGELFFGEGSRLTVL.

This clone was recorded once. This sequence joins TRBV11-2 and TRBJ1-4, with D unresolved. Germline lookup yields CDR1 SGHAT and CDR2 FQNNGV. The CDR3 spans 15 residues. V was shortened by 1 base and J by 4 bases, with 10 bases between the two germline ends. The CDR3 bases are TGTGCCAGCAGCTTAGGTGGGAGTTATAATGAAAAACTGTTTTTT. Amino acid sequence: CASSLGGSYNEKLFF.